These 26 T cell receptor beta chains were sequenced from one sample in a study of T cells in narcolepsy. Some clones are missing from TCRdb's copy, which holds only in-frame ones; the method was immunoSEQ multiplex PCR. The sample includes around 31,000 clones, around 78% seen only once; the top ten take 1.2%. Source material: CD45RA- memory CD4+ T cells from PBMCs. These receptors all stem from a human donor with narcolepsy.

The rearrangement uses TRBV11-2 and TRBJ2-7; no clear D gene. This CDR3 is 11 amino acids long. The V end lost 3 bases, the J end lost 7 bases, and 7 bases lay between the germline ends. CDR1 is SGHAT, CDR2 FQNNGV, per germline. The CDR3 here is CASSFREEQYF. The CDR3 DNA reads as TGTGCCAGCAGCTTCCGCGAGGAGCAGTACTTC.

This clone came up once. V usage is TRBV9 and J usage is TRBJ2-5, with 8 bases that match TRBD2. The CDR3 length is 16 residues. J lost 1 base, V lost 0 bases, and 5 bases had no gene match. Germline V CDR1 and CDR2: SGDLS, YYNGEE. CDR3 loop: CASSVGGGGIQETQYF. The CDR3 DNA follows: TGTGCCAGCAGCGTAGGGGGCGGGGGGATCCAAGAGACCCAGTACTTC. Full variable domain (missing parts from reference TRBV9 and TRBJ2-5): DSGVTQTPKHLITATGQRVTLRCSPRSGDLSVYWYQQSLDQGLQFLIQYYNGEERAKGNILERFSAQQFPDLHSELNLSSLELGDSALYFCASSVGGGGIQETQYFGPGTRLLVL.

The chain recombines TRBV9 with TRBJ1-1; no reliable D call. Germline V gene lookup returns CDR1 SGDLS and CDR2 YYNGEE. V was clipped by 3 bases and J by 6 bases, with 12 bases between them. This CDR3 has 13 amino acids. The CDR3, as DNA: TGTGCCAGCAGCGGCGGATCGGCCTCTGAAGCTTTCTTT. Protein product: CASSGGSASEAFF.

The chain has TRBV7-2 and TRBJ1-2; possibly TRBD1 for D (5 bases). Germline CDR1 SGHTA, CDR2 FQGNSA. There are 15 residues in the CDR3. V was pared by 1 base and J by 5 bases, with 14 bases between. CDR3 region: CASSLGTRQGYGYTF. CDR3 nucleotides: TGTGCCAGCAGCTTAGGGACCAGGCAGGGTTATGGCTACACCTTC.

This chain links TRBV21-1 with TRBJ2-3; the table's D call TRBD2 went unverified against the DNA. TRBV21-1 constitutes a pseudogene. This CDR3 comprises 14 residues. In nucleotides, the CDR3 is TGTGCCAGCAGCAAACTAGCGGGGACAGATACGCAGTATTTT. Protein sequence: CASSKLAGTDTQYF.

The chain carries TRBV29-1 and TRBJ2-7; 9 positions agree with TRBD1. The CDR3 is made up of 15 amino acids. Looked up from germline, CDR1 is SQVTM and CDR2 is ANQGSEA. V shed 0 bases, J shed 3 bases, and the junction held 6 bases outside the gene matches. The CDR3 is CSVEEGQGRSYEQYF. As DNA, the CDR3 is TGCAGCGTTGAAGAAGGACAGGGGAGAAGCTACGAGCAGTACTTC.

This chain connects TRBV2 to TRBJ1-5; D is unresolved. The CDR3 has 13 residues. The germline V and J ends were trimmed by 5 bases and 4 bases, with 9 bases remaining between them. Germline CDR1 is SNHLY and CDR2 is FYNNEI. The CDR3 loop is CASSLDRNQPQHF. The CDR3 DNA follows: TGTGCCAGCAGTCTGGACCGAAATCAGCCCCAGCATTTT.

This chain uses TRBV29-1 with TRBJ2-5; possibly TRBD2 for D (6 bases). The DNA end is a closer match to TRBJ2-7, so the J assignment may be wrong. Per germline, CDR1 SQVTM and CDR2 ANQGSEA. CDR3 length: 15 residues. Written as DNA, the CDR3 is TGCAGCGTTGAACTTAATGAGGGGCGGAGGGACGAGCAGTACTTC. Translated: CSVELNEGRRDEQYF.

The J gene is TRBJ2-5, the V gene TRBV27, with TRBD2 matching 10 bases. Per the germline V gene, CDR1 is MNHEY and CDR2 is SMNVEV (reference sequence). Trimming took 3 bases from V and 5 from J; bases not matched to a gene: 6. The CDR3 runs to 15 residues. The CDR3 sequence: CASSFSLAGVETQYF. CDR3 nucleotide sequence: TGTGCCAGCAGTTTTTCGCTAGCGGGAGTGGAGACCCAGTACTTC.

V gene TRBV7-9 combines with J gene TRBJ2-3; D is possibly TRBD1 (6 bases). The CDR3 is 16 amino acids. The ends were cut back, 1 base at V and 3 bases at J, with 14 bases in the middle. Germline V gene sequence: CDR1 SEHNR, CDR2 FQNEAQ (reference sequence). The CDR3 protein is CASSLGSQGYTDTQYF. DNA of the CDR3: TGTGCCAGCAGCTTAGGCTCGCAGGGGTATACAGATACGCAGTATTTT.

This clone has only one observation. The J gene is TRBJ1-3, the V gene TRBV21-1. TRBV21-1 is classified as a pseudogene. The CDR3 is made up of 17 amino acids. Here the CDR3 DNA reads TGTGCCACCCGAACCACGACAGGGACTATTTCTGGAAACACCATATATTTT. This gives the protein CATRTTTGTISGNTIYF.

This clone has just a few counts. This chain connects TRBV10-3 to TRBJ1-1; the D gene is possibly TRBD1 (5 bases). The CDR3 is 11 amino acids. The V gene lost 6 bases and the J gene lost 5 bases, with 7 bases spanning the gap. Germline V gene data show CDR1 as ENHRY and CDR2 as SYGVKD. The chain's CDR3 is CAIRGGTEAFF. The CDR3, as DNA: TGTGCCATCAGGGGGGGAACTGAAGCTTTCTTT.

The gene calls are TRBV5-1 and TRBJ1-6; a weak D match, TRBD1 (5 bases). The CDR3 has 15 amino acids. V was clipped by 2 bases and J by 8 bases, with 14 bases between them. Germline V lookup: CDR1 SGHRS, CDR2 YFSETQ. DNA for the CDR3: TGCGCCAGCAGCTTTGCGCGGGGGGGTCATTCACCCCTCCACTTT. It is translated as CASSFARGGHSPLHF.

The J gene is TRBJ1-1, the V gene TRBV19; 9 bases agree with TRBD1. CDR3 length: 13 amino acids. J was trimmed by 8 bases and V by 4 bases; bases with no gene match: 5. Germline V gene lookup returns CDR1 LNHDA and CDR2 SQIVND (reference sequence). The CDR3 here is CASSSGTGSEAFF. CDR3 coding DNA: TGTGCCAGTAGTAGTGGGACAGGGAGCGAAGCTTTCTTT.

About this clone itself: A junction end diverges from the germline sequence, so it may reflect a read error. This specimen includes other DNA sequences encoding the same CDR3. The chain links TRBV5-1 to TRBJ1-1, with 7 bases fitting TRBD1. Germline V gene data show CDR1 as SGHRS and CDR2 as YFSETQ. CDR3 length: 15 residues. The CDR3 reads CASSLERTGRTEAFF. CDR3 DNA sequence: TGCGCCAGCAGTTTGGAAAGGACAGGCAGAACTGAAGCTTTCTTT. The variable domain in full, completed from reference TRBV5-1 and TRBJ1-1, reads KAGVTQTPRYLIKTRGQQVTLSCSPISGHRSVSWYQQTPGQGLQFLFEYFSETQRNKGNFPGRFSGRQFSNSRSEMNVSTLELGDSALYLCASSLERTGRTEAFFGQGTRLTVV.

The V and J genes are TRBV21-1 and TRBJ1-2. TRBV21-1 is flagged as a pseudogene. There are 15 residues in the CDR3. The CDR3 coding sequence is TGTGCCAGCAGCTCCCACATGGGCCCGGGTTATGGCTACACCTTC. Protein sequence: CASSSHMGPGYGYTF.

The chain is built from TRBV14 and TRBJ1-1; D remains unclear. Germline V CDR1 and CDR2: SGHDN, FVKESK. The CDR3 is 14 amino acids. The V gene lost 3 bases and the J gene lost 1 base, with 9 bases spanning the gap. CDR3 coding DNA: TGTGCCAGCAGCCATCTCCGTAGGAACACTGAAGCTTTCTTT. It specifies CASSHLRRNTEAFF.

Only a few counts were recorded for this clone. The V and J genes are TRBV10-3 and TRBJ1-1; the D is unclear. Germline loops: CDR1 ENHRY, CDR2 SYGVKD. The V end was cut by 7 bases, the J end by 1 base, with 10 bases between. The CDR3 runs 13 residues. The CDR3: CAIMWSENTEAFF. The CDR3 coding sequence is TGTGCCATCATGTGGTCAGAGAACACTGAAGCTTTCTTT.

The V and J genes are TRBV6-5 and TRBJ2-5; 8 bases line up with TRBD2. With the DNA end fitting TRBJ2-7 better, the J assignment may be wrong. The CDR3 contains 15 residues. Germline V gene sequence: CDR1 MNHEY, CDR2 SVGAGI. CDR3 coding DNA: TGTGCCAGCAGTTCCCTCAGCGGGAGTGTATACGAGCAGTACTTC. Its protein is CASSSLSGSVYEQYF.

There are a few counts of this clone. DNA for the CDR3: TGTGCCAGCACCCAGGGAGGTTACACTGAAGCTTTCTTT. This gives the protein CASTQGGYTEAFF. The rearrangement joins TRBV6-1 to TRBJ1-1, with a possible D match to TRBD1 (5 bases). The ends were cut back, 7 bases at V and 3 bases at J, with 12 bases in the middle. CDR1 and CDR2 from the germline V gene are MNHNS and SASEGT. There are 13 residues in the CDR3.

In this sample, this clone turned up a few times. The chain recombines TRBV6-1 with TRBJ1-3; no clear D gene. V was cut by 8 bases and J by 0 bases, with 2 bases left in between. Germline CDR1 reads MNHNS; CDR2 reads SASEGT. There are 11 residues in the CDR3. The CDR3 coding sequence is TGTGCCAGCGCCTCTGGAAACACCATATATTTT. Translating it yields CASASGNTIYF.

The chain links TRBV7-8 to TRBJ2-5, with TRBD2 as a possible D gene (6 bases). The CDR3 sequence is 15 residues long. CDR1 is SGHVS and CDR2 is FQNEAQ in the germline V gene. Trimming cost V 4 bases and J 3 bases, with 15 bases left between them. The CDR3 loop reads CASSSIADLKETQYF. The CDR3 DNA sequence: TGTGCCAGCAGCTCCATAGCGGATCTAAAAGAGACCCAGTACTTC.

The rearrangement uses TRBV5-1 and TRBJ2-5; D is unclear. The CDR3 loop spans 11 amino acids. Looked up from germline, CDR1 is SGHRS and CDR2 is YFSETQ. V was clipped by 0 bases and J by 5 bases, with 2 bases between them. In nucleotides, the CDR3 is TGCGCCAGCAGCTTGGTGGAGACCCAGTACTTC. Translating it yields CASSLVETQYF.

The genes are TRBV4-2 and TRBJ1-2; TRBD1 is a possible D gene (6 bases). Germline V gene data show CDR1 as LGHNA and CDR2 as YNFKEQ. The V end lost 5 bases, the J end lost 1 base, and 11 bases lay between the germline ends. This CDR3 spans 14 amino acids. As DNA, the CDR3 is TGTGCCAGCAGCTCTCTAGGGGGTAACTATGGCTACACCTTC. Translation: CASSSLGGNYGYTF.

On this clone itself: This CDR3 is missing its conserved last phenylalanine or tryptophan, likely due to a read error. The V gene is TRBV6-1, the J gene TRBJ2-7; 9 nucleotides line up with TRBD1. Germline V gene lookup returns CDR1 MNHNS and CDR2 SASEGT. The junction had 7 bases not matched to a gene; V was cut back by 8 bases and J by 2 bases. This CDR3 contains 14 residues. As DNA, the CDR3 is TGTGCCAGCGAACACCGGGACAGGGCCTACGAGCAGTACCTC. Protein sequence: CASEHRDRAYEQYL.

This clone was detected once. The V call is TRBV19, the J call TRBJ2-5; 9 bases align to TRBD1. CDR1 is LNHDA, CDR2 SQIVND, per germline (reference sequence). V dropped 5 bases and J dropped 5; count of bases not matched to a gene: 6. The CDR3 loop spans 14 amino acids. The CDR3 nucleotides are TGTGCCAGTAGTCTGGGACAGGGTTTTGAGACCCAGTACTTC. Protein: CASSLGQGFETQYF.